This T cell receptor beta chain stems from a study of T cell repertoires in cytomegalovirus infection. For the study at large: CMV epitopes used comprised recently identified HLA-C-restricted ones and well-studied HLA-B-restricted ones. From public TCR beta signatures came an indication of both CMV infection and matching HLA type.

Overall study results and limits: There were HLA-C-restricted CMV-specific TCR beta clonotypes dominating the ex vivo response. Cumulative frequency of public TCR beta families picked out carriers of CMV plus the relevant HLA.

A few counts support this clonotype. Its matching antigen is unknown. TCRdb analysed the reads with MiXCR anew, one entry per CDR3 protein. Here the sample spans tens of thousands of distinct CDR3 sequences, about 39% being singletons. V was pared by 1 base and J by 8 bases, with 17 bases between. The CDR3 loop spans 15 amino acids. CDR1 SGHTA and CDR2 FQGNSA come from the germline V gene. The sequence derives from a human donor in good health (CMV status not recorded). Some clones in this sample may be carry-over from other donors' samples. The chain carries TRBV7-2 and TRBJ1-2; D may be TRBD1 (6 bases). The sequencing used CD8+ T cells from cultured PBMCs, collected from culture after CMV antigen stimulation. The CDR3 coding sequence is TGTGCCAGCAGCTTAGGGGGGGGGGGCCAAGCGGGCTACACCTTC. Amino acid sequence: CASSLGGGGQAGYTF.